This section outlines one T cell receptor (beta chain) sequence together with its context. Its antigen is still unknown. The source of the sample is a study of blood T cells in healthy people across ages. The extraction recovered at least 5 micrograms of total RNA per sample. The second PCR ran roughly 7 to 12 cycles with a sample-barcoded 5' primer and J-beta primers. Each sample yielded at least 2.5 million CDR3-containing paired-end reads. TCRdb reanalysed the 5' RACE reads using MiXCR and keeps one entry per CDR3 protein. The data contain hundreds of thousands of distinct CDR3 sequences, 35% to 60% of them singletons. Study-level results: No conclusive comparison of naive versus antigen-experienced cells was possible with unsorted PBMCs.

CDR1 is SQVTM, CDR2 ANQGSEA, per germline. Trimming took off 1 base at V and 0 bases at J, with 10 bases between the two ends. This CDR3 is built from 16 residues. V gene TRBV29-1 combines with J gene TRBJ2-6; D remains ambiguous. Sequenced material: blood. The TCR comes from a man aged 80 or over in good health. The DNA for the CDR3 is TGCAGCGTTGAAGCCTGGTCGATCTCTGGGGCCAACGTCCTGACTTTC. This sequence encodes CSVEAWSISGANVLTF.